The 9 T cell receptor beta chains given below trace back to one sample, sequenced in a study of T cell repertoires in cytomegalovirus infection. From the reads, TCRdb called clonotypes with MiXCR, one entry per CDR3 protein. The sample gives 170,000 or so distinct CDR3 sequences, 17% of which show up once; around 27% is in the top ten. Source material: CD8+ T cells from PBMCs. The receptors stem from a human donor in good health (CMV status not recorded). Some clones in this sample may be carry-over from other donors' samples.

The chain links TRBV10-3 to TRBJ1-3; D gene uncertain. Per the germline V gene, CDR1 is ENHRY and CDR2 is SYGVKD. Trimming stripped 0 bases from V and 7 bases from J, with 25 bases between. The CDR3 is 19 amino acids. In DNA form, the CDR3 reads TGTGCCATCAGTGAGTCAATTTCCACGGGGTTTGGCAGAGCTAACACCATATATTTT. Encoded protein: CAISESISTGFGRANTIYF.

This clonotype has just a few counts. CDR3 in DNA: TGTGCCATCAGTGAGTTCCGGCAGGGAAGTCGAGAGACCCAGTACTTC. This gives the protein CAISEFRQGSRETQYF. This chain links TRBV10-3 with TRBJ2-5; D possibly corresponds to TRBD1 (5 bases). Germline V lookup: CDR1 ENHRY, CDR2 SYGVKD. The CDR3 covers 16 residues. Between the trimmed V and J ends, which lost 1 base and 4 bases, there was a span of 16 bases.

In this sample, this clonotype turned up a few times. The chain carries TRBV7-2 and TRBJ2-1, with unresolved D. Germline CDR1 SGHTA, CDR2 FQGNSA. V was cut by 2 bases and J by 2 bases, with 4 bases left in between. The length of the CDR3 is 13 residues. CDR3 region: CASSLYTYNEQFF. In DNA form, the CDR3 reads TGTGCCAGCAGCTTATACACCTACAATGAGCAGTTCTTC.

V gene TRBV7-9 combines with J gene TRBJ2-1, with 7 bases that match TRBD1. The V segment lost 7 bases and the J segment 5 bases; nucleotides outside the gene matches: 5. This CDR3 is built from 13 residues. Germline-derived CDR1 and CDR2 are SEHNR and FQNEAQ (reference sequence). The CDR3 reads CASNDRDHNEQFF. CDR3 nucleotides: TGTGCCAGCAACGACAGGGACCACAATGAGCAGTTCTTC.

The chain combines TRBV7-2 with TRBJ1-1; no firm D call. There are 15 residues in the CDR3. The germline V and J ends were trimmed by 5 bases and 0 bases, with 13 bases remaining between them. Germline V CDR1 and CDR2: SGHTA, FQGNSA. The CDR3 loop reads CASSETWRMNTEAFF. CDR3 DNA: TGTGCCAGCAGCGAGACCTGGCGGATGAACACTGAAGCTTTCTTT.

CDR3 sequence reads: CASSYMLAGEDEQFF. The CDR3 region has the DNA TGTGCCAGCAGTTACATGCTAGCGGGGGAGGATGAGCAGTTCTTC. The chain is built from TRBV6-2 or TRBV6-3 and TRBJ2-1; 10 nucleotides match TRBD2. The CDR3 totals 15 residues. Germline assignment: CDR1 MNHEY and CDR2 SVGEGT. V gave up 2 bases and J gave up 8 bases; unmatched junction bases: 6.

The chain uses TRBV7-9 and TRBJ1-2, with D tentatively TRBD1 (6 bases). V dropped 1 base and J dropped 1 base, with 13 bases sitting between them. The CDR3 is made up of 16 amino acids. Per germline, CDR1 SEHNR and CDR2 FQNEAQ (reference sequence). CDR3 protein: CASSLEGGPDNYGYTF. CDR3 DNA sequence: TGTGCCAGCAGCTTAGAGGGGGGGCCCGATAACTATGGCTACACCTTC. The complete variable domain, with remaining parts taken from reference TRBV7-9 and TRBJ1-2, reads DTGVSQNPRHKITKRGQNVTFRCDPISEHNRLYWYRQTLGQGPEFLTYFQNEAQLEKSRLLSDRFSAERPKGSFSTLEIQRTEQGDSAMYLCASSLEGGPDNYGYTFGSGTRLTVV.

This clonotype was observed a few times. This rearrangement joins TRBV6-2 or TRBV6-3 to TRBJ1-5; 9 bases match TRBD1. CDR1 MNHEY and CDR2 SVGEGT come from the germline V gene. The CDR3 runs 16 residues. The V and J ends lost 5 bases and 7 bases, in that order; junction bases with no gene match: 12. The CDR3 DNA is TGTGCCAGCAGTCACGGGACAGGGAGTTTGGACCAGCCCCAGCATTTT. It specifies CASSHGTGSLDQPQHF.

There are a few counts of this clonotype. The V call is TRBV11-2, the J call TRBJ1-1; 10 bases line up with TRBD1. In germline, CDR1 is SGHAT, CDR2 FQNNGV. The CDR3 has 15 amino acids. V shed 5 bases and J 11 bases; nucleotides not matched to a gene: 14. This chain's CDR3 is CASSAYRDRGIGAFF. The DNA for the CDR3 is TGTGCCAGCAGCGCATACCGGGACAGGGGAATAGGGGCTTTCTTT.